This T cell receptor (beta chain) is drawn from a study of technical replicates of blood from four donors. Trimming cost V 5 bases and J 4 bases; bases outside gene matches: 11. The CDR3 consists of 16 residues. The V gene's germline CDR1 is LNHDA and CDR2 SQIVND (reference sequence). Assay used: immunoSEQ multiplex PCR; TCRdb lists only in-frame clones, some missing. Here the sample spans more than 90,000 clones, about 95% being singletons. The sequence derives from a human donor in good health. Sequenced sample: T cells isolated from PBMCs. V is TRBV19 and J is TRBJ2-7, with TRBD2 matching 10 bases. CDR3 DNA: TGTGCCAGTAGTCATTTTTCGGCTAGCGGGAGTTACGAGCAGTACTTC. This codes for CASSHFSASGSYEQYF.